The 26 T cell receptor beta chains given below trace back to one sample, sequenced in a study of cytomegalovirus exposure and HLA in healthy donors. The primer mix had 60 Vbeta and 13 Jbeta primers. The protocol was immunoSEQ multiplex PCR, while the TCRdb copy is restricted to in-frame clones and leaves out a portion. Seen here are about 190,000 clones, 81% observed once, and the top ten hold around 3.7%. Material: PBMCs. These receptors were obtained from a middle-aged man in good health and CMV-seropositive.

The J gene is TRBJ2-5, the V gene TRBV5-1; no clear D gene. CDR3 size: 11 residues. With 7 bases removed from V and 4 bases from J, the gap between germline ends came to 8 bases. Germline lookup yields CDR1 SGHRS and CDR2 YFSETQ. The CDR3 sequence: CASLLGETQYF. For the CDR3, the DNA is TGCGCCAGCCTGCTAGGAGAGACCCAGTACTTC.

The V gene is TRBV5-1, the J gene TRBJ1-1; a weak D match, TRBD1 (6 bases). Trimming left V 2 bases short and J 5 bases short, with 16 bases between. CDR3 size: 15 residues. CDR1 is SGHRS, CDR2 YFSETQ, per germline. The CDR3 DNA reads as TGCGCCAGCAGCTTCCTGACAGGTTTGGGGACTGAAGCTTTCTTT. Translating it yields CASSFLTGLGTEAFF.

This clone is a singleton in its sample. The chain links TRBV2 to TRBJ2-3, with D perhaps matching TRBD2 (6 bases). CDR3 size: 13 residues. Trimming shortened V by 2 bases and J by 10 bases, and 13 bases separated the two germline ends. The V gene's germline CDR1 is SNHLY and CDR2 FYNNEI. CDR3 sequence (DNA): TGTGCCAGCAGTGAATTGGCGGGCGGGGCGCAGTATTTT. The encoded protein is CASSELAGGAQYF.

The chain has TRBV29-1 and TRBJ2-7; 9 nucleotides line up with TRBD2. Trimming cost V 7 bases and J 0 bases; bases outside gene matches: 4. Germline loops: CDR1 SQVTM, CDR2 ANQGSEA. CDR3 length equals 13 residues. CDR3 nucleotides: TGCAGCGCCGTTAGCGGGAGCTCCTACGAGCAGTACTTC. Amino acid sequence: CSAVSGSSYEQYF.

V usage is TRBV7-2 and J usage is TRBJ2-1, with a tentative D call TRBD2 (6 bases). This CDR3 is built from 15 residues. Trimming pared 5 bases from V and 6 bases from J, leaving 17 bases between. CDR1 and CDR2 (germline): SGHTA, FQGNSA. The CDR3 coding sequence is TGTGCCAGCAGCCTTGCGGGGAGCTGGCCCAATGAGCAGTTCTTC. Protein: CASSLAGSWPNEQFF.

V gene TRBV13 combines with J gene TRBJ2-1; 9 bases agree with TRBD2. Germline assignment: CDR1 PRHDT and CDR2 FYEKMQ (reference sequence). The CDR3 consists of 15 residues. V gave up 6 bases and J gave up 8 bases; unmatched junction bases: 11. CDR3 loop: CASSRGGAPIYEQFF. CDR3 nucleotide sequence: TGTGCCAGCAGTCGCGGGGGGGCGCCGATCTATGAGCAGTTCTTC.

The chain has TRBV11-2 and TRBJ2-7; TRBD2 is a possible D gene (5 bases). Trimming took 0 bases from V and 1 from J, leaving 13 bases between them. The CDR3 extends over 16 amino acids. The germline V gene encodes CDR1 SGHAT and CDR2 FQNNGV. The CDR3 spells CASSLEIRSGSYEQYF. CDR3 nucleotides: TGTGCCAGCAGCTTAGAAATACGGAGCGGATCCTACGAGCAGTACTTC.

The sample holds one count of this clone. The V and J genes are TRBV5-4 and TRBJ1-2; 8 nucleotides line up with TRBD1. Unmatched junction bases numbered 6, after V lost 3 bases and J lost 2 bases. Looked up from germline, CDR1 is SGHNT and CDR2 is YYREEE (reference sequence). The CDR3 extends over 15 amino acids. CDR3 bases: TGTGCCAGCAGCTGGGGGGACAGGACAAACTATGGCTACACCTTC. Protein: CASSWGDRTNYGYTF.

The V call is TRBV6-1, the J call TRBJ2-2, with 11 bases identical to TRBD2. V gave up 2 bases and J gave up 6 bases; unmatched junction bases: 8. Germline-derived CDR1 and CDR2 are MNHNS and SASEGT. This CDR3 contains 17 residues. The CDR3 bases are TGTGCCAGCAGTGAAACCTATCAACTAGCGGGGGCCGGGGAGCTGTTTTTT. Its translation is CASSETYQLAGAGELFF.

This rearrangement joins TRBV19 to TRBJ2-3, with D uncertain. Germline V gene data show CDR1 as LNHDA and CDR2 as SQIVND (reference sequence). The CDR3 is made up of 14 amino acids. Trimming removed 5 bases from V and 4 bases from J, with 13 bases in between. The CDR3 bases are TGTGCCAGTAGTCCCGGTTTTCCTTCAGATACGCAGTATTTT. This encodes CASSPGFPSDTQYF. Full variable domain (remainder filled in from reference TRBV19 and TRBJ2-3): DGGITQSPKYLFRKEGQNVTLSCEQNLNHDAMYWYRQDPGQGLRLIYYSQIVNDFQKGDIAEGYSVSREKKESFPLTVTSAQKNPTAFYLCASSPGFPSDTQYFGPGTRLTVL.

The chain combines TRBV11-2 with TRBJ1-4; D ambiguous. Trimming stripped 5 bases from V and 1 base from J, with 23 bases between. Germline V lookup: CDR1 SGHAT, CDR2 FQNNGV. This CDR3 comprises 19 residues. CDR3 in amino acids: CASSQERRAWVGTNEKLFF. In DNA, the CDR3 is TGTGCCAGCAGCCAAGAGAGGAGGGCCTGGGTCGGAACTAATGAAAAACTGTTTTTT.

The chain is built from TRBV7-9 and TRBJ2-1, with D possibly being TRBD2 (5 bases). Germline CDR1 reads SEHNR; CDR2 reads FQNEAQ (reference sequence). This CDR3 comprises 16 residues. V was shortened by 4 bases and J by 7 bases, with 20 bases between the two germline ends. CDR3 loop: CASSSQAPPGINEQFF. The CDR3, as DNA: TGTGCCAGCAGCTCTCAGGCCCCTCCCGGGATAAATGAGCAGTTCTTC.

This clone was found once. The chain links TRBV6-5 to TRBJ1-1, with D uncertain. The CDR3 is 15 residues long. Trimming cost V 5 bases and J 4 bases, with 17 bases left between them. Germline V gene data show CDR1 as MNHEY and CDR2 as SVGAGI. CDR3 residues: CASSPSPNGATEAFF. The CDR3 DNA is TGTGCCAGCAGTCCGAGCCCCAACGGTGCCACTGAAGCTTTCTTT.

The V call is TRBV5-1, the J call TRBJ2-5; possible D gene TRBD2, 7 bases. V was pared by 3 bases and J by 5 bases, with 20 bases between. CDR1 is SGHRS, CDR2 YFSETQ, per germline. The CDR3 contains 16 residues. CDR3 sequence (DNA): TGCGCCAGCAGCTCGCTTCTAGGAGGGGGGGACGAGACCCAGTACTTC. Translating it yields CASSSLLGGGDETQYF.

The gene calls are TRBV2 and TRBJ1-1; 7 nucleotides align to TRBD1. This CDR3 is built from 15 residues. CDR1 is SNHLY, CDR2 FYNNEI, per germline. The ends lost 7 bases at V and 7 bases at J; junction bases unmatched: 15. The CDR3 DNA reads TGTGCCAGCAACCCCCTCTCGACAGGGTTAGGTGAAGCTTTCTTT. Translated, it gives CASNPLSTGLGEAFF.

The rearrangement links TRBV6-1 to TRBJ2-1; 7 nucleotides line up with TRBD2. Germline values: CDR1 MNHNS, CDR2 SASEGT. V lost 1 base, J lost 5 bases, and 5 bases stayed unmatched. The CDR3 length is 15 residues. CDR3 sequence (DNA): TGTGCCAGCAGTGAAGAAGCGGGGCTCAACAATGAGCAGTTCTTC. Residues: CASSEEAGLNNEQFF.

The rearrangement uses TRBV7-9 and TRBJ2-1; 9 nucleotides match TRBD2. CDR1 and CDR2 (germline): SEHNR, FQNEAQ (reference sequence). V lost 5 bases and J lost 6; bases outside the gene matches: 8. CDR3 size: 15 residues. This CDR3 is CASSRSGSGGNEQFF. CDR3 sequence (DNA): TGTGCCAGCAGCCGTAGCGGGAGTGGGGGCAATGAGCAGTTCTTC.

The CDR3 nucleotides read TGTGCCAGCAGCTTAGGGACTTCCCTCCCCTACAATGAGCAGTTCTTC. Amino acid sequence: CASSLGTSLPYNEQFF. The chain has TRBV7-6 and TRBJ2-1; D may be TRBD2 (5 bases). V dropped 1 base and J dropped 2 bases, with 12 bases sitting between them. The CDR3 is 16 amino acids. Germline V lookup: CDR1 SGHVS, CDR2 FNYEAQ.

This clone was seen a few times. The CDR3 does not end in the conserved phenylalanine or tryptophan, so this is likely a read error. The limits of the CDR3 on the DNA are not certain, so only TCRdb's listed CDR3 is given. The rearrangement links TRBV7-3 to TRBJ1-2. Looked up from germline, CDR1 is SGHTA and CDR2 is FQGTGA. The CDR3 length equals 10 residues, ends included. CDR3 protein: CASSLPGAPL.

The gene calls are TRBV6-6 and TRBJ2-3, with D uncertain. The V and J ends lost 5 bases and 2 bases respectively, with 8 bases between them. The CDR3 is 13 amino acids. From germline, CDR1 is MNHNY and CDR2 SVGAGI (reference sequence). CDR3 amino acids: CASSRHLTDTQYF. The CDR3 DNA reads as TGTGCCAGCAGTCGACACCTCACAGATACGCAGTATTTT.

This sequence joins TRBV4-2 and TRBJ1-5; 7 bases fit TRBD1. Per the germline V gene, CDR1 is LGHNA and CDR2 is YNFKEQ. With V trimmed by 5 bases and J by 3 bases, 7 bases remained unmatched. This CDR3 is built from 15 residues. The CDR3 protein is CASSLGQQYNQPQHF. The CDR3 DNA reads TGTGCCAGCAGCTTGGGACAGCAATACAATCAGCCCCAGCATTTT.

The rearrangement joins TRBV18 to TRBJ1-1; 12 bases align to TRBD1. The CDR3 spans 17 residues. After removal of 3 bases from V and 0 bases from J, the junction contained 5 bases not matched to a gene. Germline V gives CDR1 KGHSH, CDR2 LQKENI. DNA for the CDR3: TGTGCCAGCTCACCTGGGACAGGGGGCACCATGAACACTGAAGCTTTCTTT. Protein sequence: CASSPGTGGTMNTEAFF.

V usage is TRBV11-2 and J usage is TRBJ2-7, with a possible D match to TRBD1 (5 bases). The V end was cut by 7 bases, the J end by 2 bases, with 18 bases between. The CDR3 contains 15 residues. CDR1 and CDR2 (germline): SGHAT, FQNNGV. The CDR3 coding sequence is TGTGCCAGCAACATCCCCCAGGGTGTCCCCTACGAGCAGTACTTC. This gives the protein CASNIPQGVPYEQYF.

The CDR3 bases are TGTGCCACCAAGGAGACAGGGGACCTGGGTGAGCAGTTCTTC. As protein: CATKETGDLGEQFF. The rearrangement joins TRBV15 to TRBJ2-1; TRBD1 matches at 8 bases. Per germline, CDR1 LNHNV and CDR2 YYDKDF (reference sequence). The CDR3 consists of 14 residues. V trimming: 7 bases; J trimming: 9 bases; junction bases outside the gene matches: 11.

The V call is TRBV6-5, the J call TRBJ2-7, with a weak D call TRBD2 (7 bases). The germline gives CDR1 MNHEY, CDR2 SVGAGI. The length of the CDR3 is 15 residues. Trimming removed 5 bases at V and 6 bases at J, with 20 bases between. The CDR3 DNA is TGTGCCAGCAGTCCTTGGGGGGGCCTGGCGGGCGAGCAGTACTTC. Protein product: CASSPWGGLAGEQYF.

The rearrangement uses TRBV30 and TRBJ2-2, with TRBD2 matching over 8 bases. Germline loops: CDR1 GTSNPN, CDR2 SVGIG (reference sequence). V lost 0 bases to trimming and J lost 6 bases; unmatched junction nucleotides: 6. The CDR3 spans 15 residues. The CDR3 loop reads CAWSVLAGTAGELFF. The CDR3 DNA is TGTGCCTGGAGTGTCCTAGCGGGTACGGCCGGGGAGCTGTTTTTT.